Each of the 24 T cell receptor beta chains below was sequenced from the same sample in a study of T cell responses to AZD1222 COVID-19 vaccine. The repertoire was sequenced with immunoSEQ multiplex PCR; TCRdb's copy has only in-frame clones and lacks some. The table has roughly 92,000 clones, around 90% seen once. The sample was peripheral blood, taken 28 days after the second AZD1222 dose. The receptors were gathered from an adult who received the AZD1222 COVID-19 vaccine.

V usage is TRBV5-5 and J usage is TRBJ1-2; 8 bases map to TRBD1. Looked up from germline, CDR1 is SGHKS and CDR2 is YYEKEE (reference sequence). This CDR3 is 13 amino acids long. With 0 bases clipped from V and 8 bases from J, the junction kept 3 bases outside the gene matches. The CDR3 DNA is TGTGCCAGCAGCTTGGGGACAGGGTACGGCTACACCTTC. Translating it yields CASSLGTGYGYTF.

This sequence joins TRBV11-2 and TRBJ1-1, with D perhaps TRBD1 (6 bases). CDR3 length: 16 amino acids. V was trimmed by 8 bases and J by 0 bases, leaving 19 bases between them. The germline CDR1 and CDR2 sequences are SGHAT and FQNNGV. The CDR3 DNA reads TGTGCCAGCGGGGTTGGCGGGACAAACATGAACACTGAAGCTTTCTTT. Translating it yields CASGVGGTNMNTEAFF.

This sequence joins TRBV5-4 and TRBJ2-3; TRBD2 might be the D (7 bases). The V end was cut by 3 bases, the J end by 0 bases, with 8 bases between. Looked up from germline, CDR1 is SGHNT and CDR2 is YYREEE (reference sequence). This CDR3 has 14 residues. The CDR3 loop is CASSSGGSTDTQYF. The CDR3 bases are TGTGCCAGCAGCTCGGGGGGCAGCACAGATACGCAGTATTTT.

The rearrangement uses TRBV10-1 and TRBJ2-2, with 8 bases identical to TRBD2. The CDR3 contains 18 residues. J gave up 4 bases and V 2 bases, and 12 bases lay outside the gene matches. Germline CDR1 reads WNHNN; CDR2 reads SYGVQD (reference sequence). Here the CDR3 reads CASSETPGGPAFTGELFF. The CDR3 coding sequence is TGCGCCAGCAGTGAGACCCCGGGAGGGCCCGCTTTCACCGGGGAGCTGTTTTTT.

V usage is TRBV4-2 and J usage is TRBJ2-3; a possible D gene is TRBD2 (5 bases). The CDR3 contains 14 residues. Germline V gives CDR1 LGHNA, CDR2 YNFKEQ. With 0 bases removed from V and 3 bases from J, the gap between germline ends came to 7 bases. Written as DNA, the CDR3 is TGTGCCAGCAGCCAAGATCCGGGGACAGATACGCAGTATTTT. Translation: CASSQDPGTDTQYF.

The rearrangement links TRBV5-1 to TRBJ1-3; D unclear. Trimming pared 4 bases from V and 0 bases from J, leaving 14 bases between. The CDR3 has 16 residues. Germline assignment: CDR1 SGHRS and CDR2 YFSETQ. CDR3 loop: CASSAQDGVSGNTIYF. The CDR3 nucleotides read TGCGCCAGCAGCGCCCAAGACGGCGTCTCTGGAAACACCATATATTTT.

Only one count was recorded for this clone. The chain combines TRBV15 with TRBJ2-5; TRBD2 might be the D (6 bases). Trimming left V 0 bases short and J 7 bases short, with 12 bases between. Germline-derived CDR1 and CDR2 are LNHNV and YYDKDF (reference sequence). The CDR3 contains 14 residues. CDR3 sequence (DNA): TGTGCCACCAGCAGAGATCGGAGGGCCAGGACCCAGTACTTC. Its translation is CATSRDRRARTQYF.

The gene calls are TRBV19 and TRBJ1-1, with D uncertain. Germline assignment: CDR1 LNHDA and CDR2 SQIVND (reference sequence). CDR3 length equals 13 residues. The ends were cut back, 6 bases at V and 4 bases at J, with 12 bases in the middle. The CDR3 DNA reads as TGTGCCAGTAGGAGGGCCGGGTCCACTGAAGCTTTCTTT. Translated: CASRRAGSTEAFF.

The rearrangement uses TRBV7-6 and TRBJ1-1; D is unresolved. Trimming shortened V by 2 bases and J by 4 bases, and 8 bases separated the two germline ends. CDR3 length: 13 amino acids. From germline, CDR1 is SGHVS and CDR2 FNYEAQ. Here the CDR3 DNA reads TGTGCCAGCAGCTTATCGTGGGGCACTGAAGCTTTCTTT. It codes for CASSLSWGTEAFF.

This sequence joins TRBV7-3 and TRBJ2-3; 14 bases map to TRBD2. Germline V lookup: CDR1 SGHTA, CDR2 FQGTGA. The CDR3 length is 16 residues. The V segment lost 3 bases and the J segment 4 bases; nucleotides outside the gene matches: 3. CDR3 bases: TGTGCCAGCAGCTTCCAGACTAGCGGGGGGGCAGATACGCAGTATTTT. Protein: CASSFQTSGGADTQYF.

The V call is TRBV25-1, the J call TRBJ2-5; no reliable D call. The V end was cut by 5 bases, the J end by 5 bases, with 6 bases between. This CDR3 has 11 amino acids. In germline, CDR1 is MGHDK, CDR2 SYGVNS. CDR3 nucleotides: TGTGCCAGCAGTAGTAGGGAGACCCAGTACTTC. Protein product: CASSSRETQYF.

J is TRBJ2-5 and V is TRBV3-1 (or the pseudogene TRBV3-2); no definite D call. V lost 4 bases to trimming and J lost 1 base, with 13 bases between them. Germline CDR1 is LGHDT and CDR2 is YNNKEL (reference sequence). The CDR3 length is 15 residues. The CDR3 protein is CASSLGMGVQETQYF. Written as DNA, the CDR3 is TGTGCCAGCAGCCTCGGTATGGGTGTCCAAGAGACCCAGTACTTC.

The V call is TRBV7-8, the J call TRBJ1-3; D unclear. Germline CDR1 SGHVS, CDR2 FQNEAQ. The CDR3 has 13 amino acids. The V and J ends lost 8 bases and 5 bases respectively, with 13 bases between them. The CDR3 nucleotides are TGTGCCAGCGCACCGGGTGGGCGAAACACCATATATTTT. Translating gives CASAPGGRNTIYF.

This clone was counted a single time. This chain links TRBV19 with TRBJ1-6; D not resolved. CDR3 length: 14 residues. V dropped 7 bases and J dropped 0 bases, with 7 bases sitting between them. Germline V gene sequence: CDR1 LNHDA, CDR2 SQIVND (reference sequence). CDR3 DNA: TGTGCCAGTAAACAGAGCTCCTATAATTCACCCCTCCACTTT. Its protein is CASKQSSYNSPLHF.

The genes are TRBV6-5 and TRBJ1-2, with TRBD1 as a possible D gene (6 bases). The ends were cut back, 0 bases at V and 8 bases at J, with 16 bases in the middle. Per germline, CDR1 MNHEY and CDR2 SVGAGI. The CDR3 consists of 15 residues. The CDR3 reads CASSYSDGGTWGYTF. The DNA of the CDR3 is TGTGCCAGCAGTTACTCAGACGGGGGGACATGGGGCTACACCTTC.

J is TRBJ2-7 and V is TRBV4-2; 11 positions agree with TRBD2. This CDR3 is built from 15 residues. V shed 0 bases and J 7 bases; nucleotides not matched to a gene: 5. CDR1 is LGHNA and CDR2 is YNFKEQ in the germline V gene. The CDR3 bases are TGTGCCAGCAGCCAAGAGGCTAGCGGGGGGAGGGAGCAGTACTTC. It yields the protein CASSQEASGGREQYF.

The table lists this clone with a count of one. This chain links TRBV10-1 with TRBJ2-7; 8 bases are shared with TRBD2. Unmatched junction bases numbered 7, after V lost 4 bases and J lost 2 bases. The germline V gene encodes CDR1 WNHNN and CDR2 SYGVQD (reference sequence). The CDR3 totals 15 residues. DNA of the CDR3: TGCGCCAGCAGTGTCCAGGCGGGGGGAACCTACGAGCAGTACTTC. Protein product: CASSVQAGGTYEQYF.

This clone was seen a handful of times. The rearrangement uses TRBV7-9 and TRBJ2-1, with 10 bases that match TRBD2. The CDR3 is 15 amino acids. In germline, CDR1 is SEHNR, CDR2 FQNEAQ (reference sequence). V lost 4 bases to trimming and J lost 8 bases; unmatched junction nucleotides: 8. The CDR3 DNA reads TGTGCCAGCAGCTGGTCTAGCGGGGGTAACTATGAGCAGTTCTTC. This codes for CASSWSSGGNYEQFF.

J is TRBJ1-1 and V is TRBV9; D perhaps matches TRBD1 (6 bases). The CDR3 runs to 16 residues. Trimming removed 0 bases from V and 4 bases from J, with 16 bases in between. Germline-derived CDR1 and CDR2 are SGDLS and YYNGEE. CDR3 amino acids: CASSVAQGRGATEAFF. The CDR3, as DNA: TGTGCCAGCAGCGTAGCTCAAGGGCGGGGGGCCACTGAAGCTTTCTTT.

This clone was observed a handful of times. The V and J genes are TRBV19 and TRBJ2-1; D might be TRBD2 (6 bases). The CDR3 length is 15 residues. With 6 bases removed from V and 7 bases from J, the gap between germline ends came to 19 bases. Germline V lookup: CDR1 LNHDA, CDR2 SQIVND (reference sequence). CDR3 protein: CASRPGLSSINEQFF. CDR3 sequence (DNA): TGTGCCAGTAGACCGGGACTGAGTAGTATAAATGAGCAGTTCTTC.

This clone was detected a few times. The chain combines TRBV9 with TRBJ1-3, with no clear D. CDR1 is SGDLS and CDR2 is YYNGEE in the germline V gene. Trimming took 0 bases from V and 0 from J, leaving 10 bases between them. This CDR3 spans 16 amino acids. CDR3 sequence: CASSVAGPNSGNTIYF. For the CDR3, the DNA is TGTGCCAGCAGCGTAGCTGGACCCAACTCTGGAAACACCATATATTTT.

This chain connects TRBV5-5 to TRBJ1-3; D is unclear. This CDR3 contains 16 residues. Trimming shortened V by 0 bases and J by 0 bases, and 10 bases separated the two germline ends. Germline CDR1 is SGHKS and CDR2 is YYEKEE (reference sequence). The CDR3 spells CASSLGGNLSGNTIYF. CDR3 DNA: TGTGCCAGCAGCTTGGGAGGAAATCTCTCTGGAAACACCATATATTTT.

Only one count was recorded for this clone. The chain carries TRBV6-2 or TRBV6-3 and TRBJ2-7; 10 bases match TRBD1. CDR3 length equals 14 residues. Germline trimming cut 6 bases from V and 5 bases from J; bases unmatched to any gene: 7. Germline-derived CDR1 and CDR2 are MNHEY and SVGEGT. CDR3 protein: CASSTRDRGNEQYF. The CDR3 DNA reads as TGTGCCAGCAGCACCCGGGACAGGGGCAACGAGCAGTACTTC.

J is TRBJ1-1 and V is TRBV2; 7 positions agree with TRBD1. The V gene end was trimmed by 3 bases and the J gene end by 4 bases; junction bases not matched to a gene: 5. Germline CDR1 reads SNHLY; CDR2 reads FYNNEI. This CDR3 contains 14 residues. CDR3 sequence reads: CASSDTTGSTEAFF. CDR3 nucleotides: TGTGCCAGCAGTGACACGACAGGGAGCACTGAAGCTTTCTTT.